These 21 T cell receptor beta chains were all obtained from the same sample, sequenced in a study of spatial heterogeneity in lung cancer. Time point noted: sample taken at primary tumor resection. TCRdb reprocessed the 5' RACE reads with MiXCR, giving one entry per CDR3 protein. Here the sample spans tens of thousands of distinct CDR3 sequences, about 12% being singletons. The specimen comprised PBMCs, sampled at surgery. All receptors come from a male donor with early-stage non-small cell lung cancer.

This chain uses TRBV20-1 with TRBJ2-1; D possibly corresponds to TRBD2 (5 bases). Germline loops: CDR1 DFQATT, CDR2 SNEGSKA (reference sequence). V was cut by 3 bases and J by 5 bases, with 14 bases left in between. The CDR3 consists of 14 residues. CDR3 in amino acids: CSASRGTKDNEQFF. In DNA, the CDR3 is TGCAGTGCTAGTCGGGGAACGAAGGACAATGAGCAGTTCTTC.

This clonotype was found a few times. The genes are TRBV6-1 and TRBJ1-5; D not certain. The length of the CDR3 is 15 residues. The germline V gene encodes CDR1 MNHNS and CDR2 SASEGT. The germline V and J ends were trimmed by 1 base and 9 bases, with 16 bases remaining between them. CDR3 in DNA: TGTGCCAGCAGTGAAGGGTACGGGCTAATCAGGCCCCAGCATTTT. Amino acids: CASSEGYGLIRPQHF.

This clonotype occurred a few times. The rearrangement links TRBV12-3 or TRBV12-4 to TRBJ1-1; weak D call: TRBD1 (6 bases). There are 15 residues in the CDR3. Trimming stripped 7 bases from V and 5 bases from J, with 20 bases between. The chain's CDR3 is CASTPRDTAGTEAFF. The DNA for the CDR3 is TGTGCCAGCACCCCTAGGGACACCGCTGGGACTGAAGCTTTCTTT.

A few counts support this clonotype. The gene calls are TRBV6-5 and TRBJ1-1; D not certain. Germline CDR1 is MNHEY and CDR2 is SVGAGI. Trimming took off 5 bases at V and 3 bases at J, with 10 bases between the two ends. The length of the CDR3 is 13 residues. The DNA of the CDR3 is TGTGCCAGCAGTCCACCAGAACACACTGAAGCTTTCTTT. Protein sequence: CASSPPEHTEAFF.

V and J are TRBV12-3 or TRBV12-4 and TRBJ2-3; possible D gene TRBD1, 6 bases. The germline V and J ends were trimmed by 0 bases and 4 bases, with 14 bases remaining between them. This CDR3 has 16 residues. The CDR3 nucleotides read TGTGCCAGCAGTTTAGCATATTCCAGGGGACCAGATACGCAGTATTTT. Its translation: CASSLAYSRGPDTQYF.

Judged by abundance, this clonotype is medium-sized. The CDR3 DNA sequence: TGTGCAAGTCGCTTAGTTCCCCCTCTGTGGGCCAACGTCCTGACTTTC. Translation gives CASRLVPPLWANVLTF. The genes are TRBV12-2 and TRBJ2-6. TRBV12-2 is a pseudogene segment. CDR3 length: 16 residues.

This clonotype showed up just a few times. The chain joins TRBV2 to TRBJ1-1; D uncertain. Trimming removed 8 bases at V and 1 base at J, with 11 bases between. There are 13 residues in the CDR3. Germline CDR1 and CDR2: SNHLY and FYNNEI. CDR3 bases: TGTGCCAGCGCGATAACTACGAACACTGAAGCTTTCTTT. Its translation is CASAITTNTEAFF.

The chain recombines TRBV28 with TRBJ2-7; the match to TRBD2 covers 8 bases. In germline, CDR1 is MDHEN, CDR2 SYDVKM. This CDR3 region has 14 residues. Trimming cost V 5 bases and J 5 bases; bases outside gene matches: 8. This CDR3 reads CASSPPGGYHEQYF. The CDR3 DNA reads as TGTGCCAGCAGTCCCCCGGGAGGGTACCACGAGCAGTACTTC.

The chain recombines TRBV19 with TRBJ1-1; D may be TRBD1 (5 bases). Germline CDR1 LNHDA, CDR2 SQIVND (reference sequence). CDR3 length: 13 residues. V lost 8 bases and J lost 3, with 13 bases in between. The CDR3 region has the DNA TGTGCCAGTGGACCTTTGGGGGACACTGAAGCTTTCTTT. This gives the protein CASGPLGDTEAFF.

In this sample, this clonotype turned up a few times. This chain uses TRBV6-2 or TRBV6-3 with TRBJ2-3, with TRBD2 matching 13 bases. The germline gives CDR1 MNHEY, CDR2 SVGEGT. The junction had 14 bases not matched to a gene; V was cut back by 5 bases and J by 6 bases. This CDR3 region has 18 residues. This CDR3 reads CASSTPTGTSGKLDTQYF. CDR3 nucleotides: TGTGCCAGCAGTACCCCAACGGGGACTAGCGGGAAGTTGGATACGCAGTATTTT.

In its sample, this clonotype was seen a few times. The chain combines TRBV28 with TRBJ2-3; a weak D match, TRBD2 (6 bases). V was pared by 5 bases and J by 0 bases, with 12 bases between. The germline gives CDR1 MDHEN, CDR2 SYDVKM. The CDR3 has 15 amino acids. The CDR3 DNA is TGTGCCAGCAGTCTACCCGGGGGTAGCACAGATACGCAGTATTTT. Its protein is CASSLPGGSTDTQYF.

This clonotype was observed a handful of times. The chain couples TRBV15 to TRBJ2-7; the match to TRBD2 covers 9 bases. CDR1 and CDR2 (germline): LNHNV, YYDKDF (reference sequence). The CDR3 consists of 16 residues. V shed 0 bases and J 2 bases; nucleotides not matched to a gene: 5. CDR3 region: CATSRESLAGTYEQYF. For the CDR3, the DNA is TGTGCCACCAGCAGAGAATCACTAGCGGGTACCTACGAGCAGTACTTC.

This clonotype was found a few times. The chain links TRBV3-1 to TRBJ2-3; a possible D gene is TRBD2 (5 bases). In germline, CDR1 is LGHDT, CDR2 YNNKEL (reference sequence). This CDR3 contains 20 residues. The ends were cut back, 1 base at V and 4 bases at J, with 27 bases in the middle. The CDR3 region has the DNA TGTGCCAGCAGCCAAGGACTATCCAACTCAAAAACCCCCTTGCCAGATACGCAGTATTTT. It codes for CASSQGLSNSKTPLPDTQYF.

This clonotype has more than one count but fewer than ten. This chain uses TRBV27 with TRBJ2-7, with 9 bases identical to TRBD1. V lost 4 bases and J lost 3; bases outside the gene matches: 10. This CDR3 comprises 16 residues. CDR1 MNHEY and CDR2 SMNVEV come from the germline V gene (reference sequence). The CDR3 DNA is TGTGCCAGCAGTTCAGGACAGGGGACCCCCGGCTACGAGCAGTACTTC. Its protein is CASSSGQGTPGYEQYF.

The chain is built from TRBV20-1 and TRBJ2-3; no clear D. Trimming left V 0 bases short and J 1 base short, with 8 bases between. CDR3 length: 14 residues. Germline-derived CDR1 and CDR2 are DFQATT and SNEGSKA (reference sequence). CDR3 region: CSAREPPRTDTQYF. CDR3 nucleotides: TGCAGTGCTAGAGAACCCCCCCGCACAGATACGCAGTATTTT.

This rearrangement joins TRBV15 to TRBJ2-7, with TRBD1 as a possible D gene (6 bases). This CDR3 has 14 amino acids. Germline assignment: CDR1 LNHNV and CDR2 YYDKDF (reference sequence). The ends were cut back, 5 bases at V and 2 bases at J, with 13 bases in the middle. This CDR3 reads CATSLRQATYEQYF. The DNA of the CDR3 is TGTGCCACCAGCTTGCGACAGGCGACCTACGAGCAGTACTTC.

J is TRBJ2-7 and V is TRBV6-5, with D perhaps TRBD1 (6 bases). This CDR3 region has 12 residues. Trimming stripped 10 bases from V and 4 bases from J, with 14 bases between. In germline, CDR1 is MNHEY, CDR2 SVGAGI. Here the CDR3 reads CATGPDRYEQYF. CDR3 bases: TGTGCCACCGGACCCGACAGGTACGAGCAGTACTTC.

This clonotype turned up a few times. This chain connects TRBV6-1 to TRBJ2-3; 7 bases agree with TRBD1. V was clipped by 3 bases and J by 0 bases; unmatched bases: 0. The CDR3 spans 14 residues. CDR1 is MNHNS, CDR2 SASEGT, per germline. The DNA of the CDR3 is TGTGCCAGCAGTGAGGACAGGAGCACAGATACGCAGTATTTT. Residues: CASSEDRSTDTQYF.

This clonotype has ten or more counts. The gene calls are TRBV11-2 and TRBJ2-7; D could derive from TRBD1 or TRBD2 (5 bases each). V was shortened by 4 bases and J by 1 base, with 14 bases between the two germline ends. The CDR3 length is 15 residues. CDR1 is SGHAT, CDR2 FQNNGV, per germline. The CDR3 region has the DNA TGTGCCAGCAGCTCCCCCGGGACCAGATCCTACGAGCAGTACTTC. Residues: CASSSPGTRSYEQYF.

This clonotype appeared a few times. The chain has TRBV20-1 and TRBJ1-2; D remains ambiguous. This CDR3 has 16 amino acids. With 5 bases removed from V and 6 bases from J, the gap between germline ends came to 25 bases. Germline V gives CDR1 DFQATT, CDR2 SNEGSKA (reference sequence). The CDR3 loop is CSAPLAPAGDDDGYTF. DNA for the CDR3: TGCAGTGCTCCCTTGGCCCCCGCAGGAGACGACGATGGCTACACCTTC.

CDR3 coding DNA: TGCGCCAGCAGCCCCCGAGCTTTGGGGGGGGTGGCAAATGAGCAGTTCTTC. Amino acids: CASSPRALGGVANEQFF. The rearrangement links TRBV5-1 to TRBJ2-1, with 7 positions matching TRBD2. Germline CDR1 SGHRS, CDR2 YFSETQ. The CDR3 spans 17 residues. V lost 4 bases, J lost 7 bases, and 17 bases stayed unmatched.